The entry that follows covers one TCR beta chain sequence. Its cognate antigen is unknown. Deletions cut 2 bases from V and 7 bases from J, with 14 bases between. CDR3 length: 15 amino acids. Germline-derived CDR1 and CDR2 are SGHVS and FQNEAQ. The source of the sample is a study of vaccination and CD4 T cells after COVID-19. Described treatment: roughly 11-day PBMC culture with coronavirus spike peptide pools or control peptides (ViraFEST assay). CD4+ T cells that came from the unexposed donor were collected before the COVID-19 pandemic (2011-2018). Where cells permitted, unexposed-donor CD4+ T cells were probed with SARS-CoV-2 S/N and four cold-coronavirus spikes. Cultured CD4+ T-cell DNA underwent Oncomine TCR Beta short-read sequencing. TCRdb re-called the PCR reads with MiXCR, one entry per CDR3 protein. The sample yields over 6,500 distinct CDR3 sequences, about two fifths seen once.

Sequencing was performed on CD4+ T cells from blood, cultured in vitro. This chain links TRBV7-8 with TRBJ1-4, with unresolved D. The source of this sequence is a human donor in good health. CDR3 residues: CASSLSTGGGEKLFF. Here the CDR3 DNA reads TGTGCCAGCAGCTTATCTACGGGAGGAGGTGAAAAACTGTTTTTT. The full variable domain, with the rest looked up from reference TRBV7-8 and TRBJ1-4, is GAGVSQSPRYKVAKRGQDVALRCDPISGHVSLFWYQQALGQGPEFLTYFQNEAQLDKSGLPSDRFFAERPEGSVSTLKIQRTQQEDSAVYLCASSLSTGGGEKLFFGSGTQLSVL.